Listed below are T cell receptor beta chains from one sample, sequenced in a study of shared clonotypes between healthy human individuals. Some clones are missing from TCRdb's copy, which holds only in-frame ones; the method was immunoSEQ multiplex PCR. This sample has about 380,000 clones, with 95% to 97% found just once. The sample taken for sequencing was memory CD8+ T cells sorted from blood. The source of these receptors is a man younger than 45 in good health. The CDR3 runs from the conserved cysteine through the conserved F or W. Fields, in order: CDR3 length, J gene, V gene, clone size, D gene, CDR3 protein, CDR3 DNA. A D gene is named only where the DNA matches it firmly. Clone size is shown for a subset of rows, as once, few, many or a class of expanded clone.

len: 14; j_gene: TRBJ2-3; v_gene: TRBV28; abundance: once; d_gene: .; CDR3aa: CASSGAGVPDTQYF; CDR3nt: TGTGCCAGCAGTGGGGCAGGGGTCCCAGATACGCAGTATTTT
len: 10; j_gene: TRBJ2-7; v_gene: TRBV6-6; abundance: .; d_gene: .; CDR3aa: CASAEDEQYF; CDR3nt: TGTGCCAGTGCAGAAGACGAGCAGTACTTC
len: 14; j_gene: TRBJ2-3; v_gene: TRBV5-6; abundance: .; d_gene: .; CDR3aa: CASSRLENTDTQYF; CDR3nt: TGTGCCAGCAGCCGACTGGAAAACACAGATACGCAGTATTTT
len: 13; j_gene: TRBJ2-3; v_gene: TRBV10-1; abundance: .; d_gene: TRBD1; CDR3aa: CATHYRGSDTQYF; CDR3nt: TGCGCCACCCATTACAGGGGGTCAGATACGCAGTATTTT
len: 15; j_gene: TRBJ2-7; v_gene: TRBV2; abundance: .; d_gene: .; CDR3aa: CASSTPREITYEQYF; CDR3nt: TGTGCCAGCAGTACACCTAGAGAAATAACCTACGAGCAGTACTTC
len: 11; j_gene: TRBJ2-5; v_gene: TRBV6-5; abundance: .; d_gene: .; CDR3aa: CASGSQETQYF; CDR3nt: TGTGCCAGCGGGAGCCAAGAGACCCAGTACTTC
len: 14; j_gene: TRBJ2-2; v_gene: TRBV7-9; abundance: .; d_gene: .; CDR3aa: CASTISENTGELFF; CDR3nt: TGTGCCAGCACTATTAGCGAGAACACCGGGGAGCTGTTTTTT
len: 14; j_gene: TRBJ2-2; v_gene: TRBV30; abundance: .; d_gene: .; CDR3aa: CAWSVMRATGELFF; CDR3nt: TGTGCCTGGAGTGTAATGAGGGCCACCGGGGAGCTGTTTTTT
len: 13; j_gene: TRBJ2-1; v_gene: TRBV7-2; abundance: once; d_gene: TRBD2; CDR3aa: CASSRRGSNEQFF; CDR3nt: TGTGCCAGCAGCCGTCGCGGGAGCAATGAGCAGTTCTTC
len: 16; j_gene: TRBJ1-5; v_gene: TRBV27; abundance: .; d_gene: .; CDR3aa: CASSSITGSPNQPQHF; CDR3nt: TGTGCCAGCAGTTCGATTACAGGGAGCCCCAATCAGCCCCAGCATTTT
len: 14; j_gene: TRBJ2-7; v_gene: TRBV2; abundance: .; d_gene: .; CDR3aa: CASSEDRVTYEQYF; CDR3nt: TGTGCCAGCAGTGAAGACAGGGTCACCTACGAGCAGTACTTC
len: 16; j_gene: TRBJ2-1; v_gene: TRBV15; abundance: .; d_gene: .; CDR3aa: CATSRDRGPSYNEQFF; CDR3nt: TGTGCCACCAGCAGAGATCGGGGGCCCTCGTACAATGAGCAGTTCTTC
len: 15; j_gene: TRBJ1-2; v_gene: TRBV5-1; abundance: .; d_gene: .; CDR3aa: CASSLSGGPLYGYTF; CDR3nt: TGCGCCAGCAGCTTATCGGGGGGGCCGCTTTATGGCTACACCTTC
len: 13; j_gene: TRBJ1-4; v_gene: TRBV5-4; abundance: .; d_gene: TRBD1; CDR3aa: CASSSRGQEKLFF; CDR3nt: TGTGCCAGCAGCTCCAGGGGGCAGGAAAAACTGTTTTTT
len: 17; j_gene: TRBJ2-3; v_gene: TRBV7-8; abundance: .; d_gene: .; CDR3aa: CASSLGSRGPDTDTQYF; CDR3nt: TGTGCCAGCAGCTTAGGATCGCGGGGGCCAGACACAGATACGCAGTATTTT
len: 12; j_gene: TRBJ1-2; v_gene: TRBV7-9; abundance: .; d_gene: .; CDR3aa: CASSPGPYGYTF; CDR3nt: TGTGCCAGCAGCCCAGGACCCTATGGCTACACCTTC
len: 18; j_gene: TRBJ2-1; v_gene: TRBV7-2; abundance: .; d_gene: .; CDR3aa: CASSLVLFGSRQSDEQFF; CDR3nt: TGTGCCAGCAGCTTAGTTCTTTTCGGGTCCAGGCAGTCCGATGAGCAGTTCTTC
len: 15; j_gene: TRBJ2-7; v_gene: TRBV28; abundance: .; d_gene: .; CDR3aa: CASSKGQGPSYEQYF; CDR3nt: TGTGCCAGCAGTAAAGGGCAGGGCCCATCCTACGAGCAGTACTTC
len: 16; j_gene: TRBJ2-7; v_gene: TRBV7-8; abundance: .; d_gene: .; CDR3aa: CASSLGSGNGPYEQYF; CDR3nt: TGTGCCAGCAGCTTAGGTTCCGGTAACGGGCCTTACGAGCAGTACTTC
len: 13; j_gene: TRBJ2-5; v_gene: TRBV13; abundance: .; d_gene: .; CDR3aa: CASSWARQETQYF; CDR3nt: TGTGCCAGCAGCTGGGCGCGGCAAGAGACCCAGTACTTC